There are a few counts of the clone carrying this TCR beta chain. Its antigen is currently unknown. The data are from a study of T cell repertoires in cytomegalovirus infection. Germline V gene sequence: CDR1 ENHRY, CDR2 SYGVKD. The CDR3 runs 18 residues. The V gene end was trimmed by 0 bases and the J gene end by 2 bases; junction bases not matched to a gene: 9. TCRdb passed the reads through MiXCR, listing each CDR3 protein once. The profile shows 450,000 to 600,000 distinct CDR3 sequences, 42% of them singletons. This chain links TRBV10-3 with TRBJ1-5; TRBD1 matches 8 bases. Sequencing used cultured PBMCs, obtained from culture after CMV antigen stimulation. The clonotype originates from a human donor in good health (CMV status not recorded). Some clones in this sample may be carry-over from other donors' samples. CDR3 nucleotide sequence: TGTGCCATCAGTGAGTCAGGGGACAGGAGTGTTCGCAATCAGCCCCAGCATTTT. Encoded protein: CAISESGDRSVRNQPQHF.